What follows is one T cell receptor (beta chain) and its context. Antigen unknown. The data were taken from a study of T-cell memory formation after mild COVID-19. Study in general: The TCR clusters were mostly specific to one donor. Study-level findings and limits: CD4+ contracting clones were mainly CM and EM; CD8+ ones, EMRA.

The CDR3 contains 10 residues. V was trimmed by 7 bases and J by 4 bases, leaving 4 bases between them. The germline V gene has CDR1 MGHDK and CDR2 SYGVNS. Constant-segment primers were used for 5'RACE, and the resulting TCR alpha and TCR beta cDNA libraries carried sample barcodes and UMIs. TCRdb re-called the 5' RACE reads with MiXCR, one entry per CDR3 protein. The sample has fewer than 250,000 distinct CDR3 sequences; around 30% are singletons. The specimen sequenced was PBMCs or a T cell subset sorted from them (not recorded which). The source is an adult woman who had mild COVID-19 (a few samples of this study predate the infection). Cell type and time point are not known. This chain connects TRBV25-1 to TRBJ2-5; D call uncertain. CDR3 in DNA: TGTGCCAGCAACGGAGAGACCCAGTACTTC. It encodes CASNGETQYF.